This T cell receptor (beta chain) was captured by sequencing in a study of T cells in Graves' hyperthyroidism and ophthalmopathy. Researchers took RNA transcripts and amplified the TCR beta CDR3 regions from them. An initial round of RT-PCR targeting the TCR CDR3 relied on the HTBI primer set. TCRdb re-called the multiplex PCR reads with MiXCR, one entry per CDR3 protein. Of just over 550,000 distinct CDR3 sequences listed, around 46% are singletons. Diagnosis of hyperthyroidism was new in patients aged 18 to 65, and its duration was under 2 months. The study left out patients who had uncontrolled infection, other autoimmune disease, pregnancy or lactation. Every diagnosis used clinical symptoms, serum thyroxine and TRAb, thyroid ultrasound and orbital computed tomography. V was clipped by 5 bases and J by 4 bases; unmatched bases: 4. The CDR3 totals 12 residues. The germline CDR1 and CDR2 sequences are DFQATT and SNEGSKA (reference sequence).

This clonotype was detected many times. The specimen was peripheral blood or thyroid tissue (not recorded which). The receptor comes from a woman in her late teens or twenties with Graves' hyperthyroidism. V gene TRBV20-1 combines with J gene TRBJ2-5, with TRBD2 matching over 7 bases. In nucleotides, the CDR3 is TGCAGTGCTCCCGGACTAGGAGAGACCCAGTACTTC. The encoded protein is CSAPGLGETQYF.